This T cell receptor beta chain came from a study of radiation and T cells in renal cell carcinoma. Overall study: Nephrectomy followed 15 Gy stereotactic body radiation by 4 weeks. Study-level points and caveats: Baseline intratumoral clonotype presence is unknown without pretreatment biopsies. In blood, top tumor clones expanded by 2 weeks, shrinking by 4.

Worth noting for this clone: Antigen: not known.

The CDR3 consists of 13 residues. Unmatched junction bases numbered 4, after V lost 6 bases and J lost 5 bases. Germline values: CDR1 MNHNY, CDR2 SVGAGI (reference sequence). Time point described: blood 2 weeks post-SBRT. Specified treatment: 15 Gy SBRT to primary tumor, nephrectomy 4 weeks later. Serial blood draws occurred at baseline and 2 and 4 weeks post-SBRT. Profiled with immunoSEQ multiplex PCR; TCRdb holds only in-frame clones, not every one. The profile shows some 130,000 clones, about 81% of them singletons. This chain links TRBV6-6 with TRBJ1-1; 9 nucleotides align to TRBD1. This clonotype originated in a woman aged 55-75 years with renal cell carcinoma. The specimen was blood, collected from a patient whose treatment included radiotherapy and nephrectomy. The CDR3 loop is CASRRQGGTEAFF. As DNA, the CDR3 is TGTGCCAGCAGAAGACAGGGGGGAACTGAAGCTTTCTTT.